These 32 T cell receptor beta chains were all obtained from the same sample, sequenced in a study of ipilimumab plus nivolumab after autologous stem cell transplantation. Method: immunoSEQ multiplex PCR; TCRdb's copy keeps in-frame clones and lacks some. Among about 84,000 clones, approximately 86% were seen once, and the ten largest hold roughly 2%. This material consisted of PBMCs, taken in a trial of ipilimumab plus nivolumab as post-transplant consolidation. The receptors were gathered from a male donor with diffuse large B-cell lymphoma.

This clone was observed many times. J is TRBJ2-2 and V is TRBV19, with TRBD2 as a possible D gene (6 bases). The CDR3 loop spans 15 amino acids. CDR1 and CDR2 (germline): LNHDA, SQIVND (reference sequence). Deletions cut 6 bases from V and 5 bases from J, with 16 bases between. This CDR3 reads CASRKIIGGTGELFF. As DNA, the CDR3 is TGTGCCAGTAGGAAGATAATCGGAGGGACCGGGGAGCTGTTTTTT.

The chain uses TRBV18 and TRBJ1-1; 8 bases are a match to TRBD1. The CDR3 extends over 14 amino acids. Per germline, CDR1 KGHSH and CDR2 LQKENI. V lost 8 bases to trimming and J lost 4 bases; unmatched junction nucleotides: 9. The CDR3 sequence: CASRYRGFPTEAFF. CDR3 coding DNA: TGTGCCAGCCGTTACAGGGGGTTCCCCACTGAAGCTTTCTTT. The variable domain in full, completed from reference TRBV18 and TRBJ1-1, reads NAGVMQNPRHLVRRRGQEARLRCSPMKGHSHVYWYRQLPEEGLKFMVYLQKENIIDESGMPKERFSAEFPKEGPSILRIQQVVRGDSAAYFCASRYRGFPTEAFFGQGTRLTVV.

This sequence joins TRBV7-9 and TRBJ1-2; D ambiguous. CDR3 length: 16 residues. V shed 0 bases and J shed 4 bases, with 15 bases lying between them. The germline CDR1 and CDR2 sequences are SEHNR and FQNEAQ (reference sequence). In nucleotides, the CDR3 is TGTGCCAGCAGCTTAGCTTACGGGAGCCTGACCTATGGCTACACCTTC. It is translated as CASSLAYGSLTYGYTF.

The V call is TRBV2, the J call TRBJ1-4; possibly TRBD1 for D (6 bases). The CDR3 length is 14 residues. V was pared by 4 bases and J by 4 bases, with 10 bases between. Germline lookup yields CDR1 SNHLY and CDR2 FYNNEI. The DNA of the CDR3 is TGTGCCAGCAGTGCACAGGGTTATAATGAAAAACTGTTTTTT. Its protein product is CASSAQGYNEKLFF. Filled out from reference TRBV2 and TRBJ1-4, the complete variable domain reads EPEVTQTPSHQVTQMGQEVILRCVPISNHLYFYWYRQILGQKVEFLVSFYNNEISEKSEIFDDQFSVERPDGSNFTLKIRSTKLEDSAMYFCASSAQGYNEKLFFGSGTQLSVL.

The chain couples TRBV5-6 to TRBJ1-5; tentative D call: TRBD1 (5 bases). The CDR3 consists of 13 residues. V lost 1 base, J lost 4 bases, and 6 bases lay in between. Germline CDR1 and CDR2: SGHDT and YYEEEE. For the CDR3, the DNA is TGTGCCAGCAGCTTGAACAGGAATCAGCCCCAGCATTTT. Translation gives CASSLNRNQPQHF.

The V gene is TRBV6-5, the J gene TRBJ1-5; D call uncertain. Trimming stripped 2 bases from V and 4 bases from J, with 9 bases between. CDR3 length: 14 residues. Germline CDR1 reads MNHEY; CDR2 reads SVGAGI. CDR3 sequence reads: CASSYRAGNQPQHF. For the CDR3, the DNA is TGTGCCAGCAGTTACAGGGCCGGGAATCAGCCCCAGCATTTT.

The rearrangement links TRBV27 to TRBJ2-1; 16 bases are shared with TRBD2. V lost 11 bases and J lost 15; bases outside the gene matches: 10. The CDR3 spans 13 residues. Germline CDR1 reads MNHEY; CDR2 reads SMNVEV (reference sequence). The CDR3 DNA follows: TGTGCCGGACCCGGGACTAGCGGGGGGGCCGGGTTCTTC. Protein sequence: CAGPGTSGGAGFF.

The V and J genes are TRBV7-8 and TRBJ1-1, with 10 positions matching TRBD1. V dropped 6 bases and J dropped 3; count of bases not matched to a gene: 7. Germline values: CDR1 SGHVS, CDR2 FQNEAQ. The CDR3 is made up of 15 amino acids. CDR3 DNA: TGTGCCAGCAGGTTAACGGGACAGGGGTACACTGAAGCTTTCTTT. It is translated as CASRLTGQGYTEAFF.

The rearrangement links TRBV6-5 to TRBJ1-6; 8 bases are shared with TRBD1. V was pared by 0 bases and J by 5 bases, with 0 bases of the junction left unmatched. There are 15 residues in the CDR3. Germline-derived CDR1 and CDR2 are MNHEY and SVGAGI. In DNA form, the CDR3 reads TGTGCCAGCAGTTACTCGGACAGGGATAATTCACCCCTCCACTTT. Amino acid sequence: CASSYSDRDNSPLHF.

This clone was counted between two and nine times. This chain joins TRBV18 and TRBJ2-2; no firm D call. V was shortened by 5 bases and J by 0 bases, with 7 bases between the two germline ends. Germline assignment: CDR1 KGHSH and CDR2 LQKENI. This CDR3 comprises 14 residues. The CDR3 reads CASSGVTNTGELFF. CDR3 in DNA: TGTGCCAGCTCAGGGGTCACGAACACCGGGGAGCTGTTTTTT.

The CDR3 nucleotides read TGTGCTAGTGGTTTGGGGACTAGCGGCCAAGAGACCCAGTACTTC. It codes for CASGLGTSGQETQYF. The chain recombines TRBV12-5 with TRBJ2-5; the match to TRBD2 covers 10 bases. This CDR3 comprises 15 residues. The germline CDR1 and CDR2 sequences are LGHNT and FRNRAP. V trimming: 1 base; J trimming: 1 base; junction bases outside the gene matches: 0. The entire variable domain, with the rest obtained from reference TRBV12-5 and TRBJ2-5, is as follows: DARVTQTPRHKVTEMGQEVTMRCQPILGHNTVFWYRQTMMQGLELLAYFRNRAPLDDSGMPKDRFSAEMPDATLATLKIQPSEPRDSAVYFCASGLGTSGQETQYFGPGTRLLVL.

The CDR3 sequence: CASSLALAGEQFF. CDR3 sequence (DNA): TGTGCCAGCAGCTTAGCGCTAGCTGGAGAGCAGTTCTTC. The chain links TRBV7-2 to TRBJ2-1; D possibly corresponds to TRBD2 (5 bases). The V and J ends lost 0 bases and 10 bases respectively, with 10 bases between them. Germline loops: CDR1 SGHTA, CDR2 FQGNSA. The CDR3 loop spans 13 amino acids.

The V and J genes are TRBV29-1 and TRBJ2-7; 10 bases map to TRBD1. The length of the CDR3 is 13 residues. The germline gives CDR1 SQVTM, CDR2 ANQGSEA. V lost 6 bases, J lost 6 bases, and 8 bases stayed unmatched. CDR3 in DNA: TGCAGCGTGGGCGAGGGACAGGGGTCCGAGCAGTACTTC. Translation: CSVGEGQGSEQYF.

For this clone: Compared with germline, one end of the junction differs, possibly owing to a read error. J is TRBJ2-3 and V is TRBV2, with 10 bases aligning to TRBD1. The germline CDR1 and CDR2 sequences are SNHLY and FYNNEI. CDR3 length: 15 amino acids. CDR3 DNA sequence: TGTGCCAGCAGTGGGGGACAGGGGCGTCCGACTCTGTTTCATTTT. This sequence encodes CASSGGQGRPTLFHF.

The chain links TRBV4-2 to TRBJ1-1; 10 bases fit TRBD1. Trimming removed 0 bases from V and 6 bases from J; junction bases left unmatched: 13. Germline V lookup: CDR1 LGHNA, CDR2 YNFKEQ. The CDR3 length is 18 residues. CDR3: CASSQDLLGTGADPEAFF. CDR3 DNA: TGTGCCAGCAGCCAAGATCTTCTCGGGACAGGGGCCGACCCTGAAGCTTTCTTT.

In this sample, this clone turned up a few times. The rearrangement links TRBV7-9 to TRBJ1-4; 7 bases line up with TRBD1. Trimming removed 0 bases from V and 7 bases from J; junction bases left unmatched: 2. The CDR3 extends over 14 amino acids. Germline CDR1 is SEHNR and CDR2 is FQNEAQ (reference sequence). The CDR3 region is CASSLAAGGEKLFF. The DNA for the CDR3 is TGTGCCAGCAGCTTAGCGGCAGGGGGTGAAAAACTGTTTTTT. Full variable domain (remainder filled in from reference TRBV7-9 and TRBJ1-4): DTGVSQNPRHKITKRGQNVTFRCDPISEHNRLYWYRQTLGQGPEFLTYFQNEAQLEKSRLLSDRFSAERPKGSFSTLEIQRTEQGDSAMYLCASSLAAGGEKLFFGSGTQLSVL.

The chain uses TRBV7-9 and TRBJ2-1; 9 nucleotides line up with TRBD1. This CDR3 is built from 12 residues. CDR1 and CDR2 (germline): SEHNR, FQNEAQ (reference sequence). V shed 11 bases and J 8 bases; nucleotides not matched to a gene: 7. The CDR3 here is CASGTGFDEQFF. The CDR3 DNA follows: TGTGCCTCCGGGACAGGGTTTGATGAGCAGTTCTTC. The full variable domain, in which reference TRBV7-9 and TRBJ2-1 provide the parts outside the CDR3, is DTGVSQNPRHKITKRGQNVTFRCDPISEHNRLYWYRQTLGQGPEFLTYFQNEAQLEKSRLLSDRFSAERPKGSFSTLEIQRTEQGDSAMYLCASGTGFDEQFFGPGTRLTVL.

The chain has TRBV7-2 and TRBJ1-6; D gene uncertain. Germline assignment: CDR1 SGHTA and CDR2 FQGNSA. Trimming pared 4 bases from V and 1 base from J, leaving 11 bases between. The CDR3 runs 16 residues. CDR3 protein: CASSWSGSSYNSPLHF. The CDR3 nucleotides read TGTGCCAGCAGCTGGAGCGGGAGTTCCTATAATTCACCCCTCCACTTT.

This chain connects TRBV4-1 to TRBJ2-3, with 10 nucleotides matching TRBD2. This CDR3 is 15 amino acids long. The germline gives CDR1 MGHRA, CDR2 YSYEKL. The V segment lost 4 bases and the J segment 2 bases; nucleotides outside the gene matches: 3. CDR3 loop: CASSPAGGNTDTQYF. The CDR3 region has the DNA TGCGCCAGCAGCCCAGCGGGGGGGAACACAGATACGCAGTATTTT.

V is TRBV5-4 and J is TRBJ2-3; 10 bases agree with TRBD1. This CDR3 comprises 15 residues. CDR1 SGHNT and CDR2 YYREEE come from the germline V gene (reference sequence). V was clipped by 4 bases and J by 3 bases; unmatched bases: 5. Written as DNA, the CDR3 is TGTGCCAGCAGCCTCGGGACAGGGGCAACAGATACGCAGTATTTT. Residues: CASSLGTGATDTQYF.

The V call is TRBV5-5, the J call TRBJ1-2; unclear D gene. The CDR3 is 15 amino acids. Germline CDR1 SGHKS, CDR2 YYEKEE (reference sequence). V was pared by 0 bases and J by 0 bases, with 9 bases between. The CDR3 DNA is TGTGCCAGCAGCTTGGTACCGGAAGCTAACTATGGCTACACCTTC. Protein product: CASSLVPEANYGYTF. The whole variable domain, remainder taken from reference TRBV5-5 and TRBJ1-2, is DAGVTQSPTHLIKTRGQQVTLRCSPISGHKSVSWYQQVLGQGPQFIFQYYEKEERGRGNFPDRFSARQFPNYSSELNVNALLLGDSALYLCASSLVPEANYGYTFGSGTRLTVV.

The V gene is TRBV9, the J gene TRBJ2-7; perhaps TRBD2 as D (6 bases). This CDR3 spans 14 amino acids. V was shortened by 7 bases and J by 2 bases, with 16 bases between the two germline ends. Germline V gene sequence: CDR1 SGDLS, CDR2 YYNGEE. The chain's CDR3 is CASSTGVTTYEQYF. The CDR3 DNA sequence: TGTGCCAGCTCAACGGGGGTTACAACCTACGAGCAGTACTTC.

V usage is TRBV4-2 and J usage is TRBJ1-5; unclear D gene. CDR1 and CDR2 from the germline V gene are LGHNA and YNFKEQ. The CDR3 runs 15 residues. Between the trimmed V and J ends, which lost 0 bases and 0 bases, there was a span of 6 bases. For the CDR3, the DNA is TGTGCCAGCAGCCAAGAGAGGTATAGCAATCAGCCCCAGCATTTT. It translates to CASSQERYSNQPQHF.

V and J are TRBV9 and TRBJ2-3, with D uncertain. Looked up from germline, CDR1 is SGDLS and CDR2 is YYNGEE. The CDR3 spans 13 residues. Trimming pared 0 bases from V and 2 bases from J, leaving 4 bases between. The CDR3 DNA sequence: TGTGCCAGCAGCGTAGGGGACACAGATACGCAGTATTTT. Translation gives CASSVGDTDTQYF.

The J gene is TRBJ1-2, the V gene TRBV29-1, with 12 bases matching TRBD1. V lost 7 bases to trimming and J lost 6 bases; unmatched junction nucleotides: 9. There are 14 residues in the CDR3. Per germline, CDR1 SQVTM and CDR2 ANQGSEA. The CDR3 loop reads CSGAGTGGVNGYTF. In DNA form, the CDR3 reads TGCAGCGGGGCCGGGACAGGGGGCGTAAATGGCTACACCTTC.

This CDR3 is CASSLGQPQHF. The CDR3 bases are TGTGCCAGCAGCTTGGGTCAGCCCCAGCATTTT. The chain joins TRBV7-6 to TRBJ1-5; D gene uncertain. Trimming took 3 bases from V and 6 from J, leaving 3 bases between them. The CDR3 loop spans 11 amino acids. Germline V lookup: CDR1 SGHVS, CDR2 FNYEAQ.

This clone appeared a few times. The CDR3 loop is CASSLVGGRFVQPQHF. The CDR3 DNA reads as TGTGCCAGCAGCTTAGTTGGGGGGAGATTCGTTCAGCCCCAGCATTTT. The V and J genes are TRBV7-8 and TRBJ1-5; TRBD1 is a possible D gene (5 bases). V gave up 1 base and J gave up 6 bases, with 16 bases separating them. This CDR3 has 16 residues. Germline V gene data show CDR1 as SGHVS and CDR2 as FQNEAQ.

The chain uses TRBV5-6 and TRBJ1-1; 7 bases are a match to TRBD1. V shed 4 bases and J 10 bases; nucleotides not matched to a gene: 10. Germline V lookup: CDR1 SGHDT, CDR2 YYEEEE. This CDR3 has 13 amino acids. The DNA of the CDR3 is TGTGCCAGCAGCCTCCGGGACAGAGGATCAGCTTTCTTT. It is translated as CASSLRDRGSAFF.

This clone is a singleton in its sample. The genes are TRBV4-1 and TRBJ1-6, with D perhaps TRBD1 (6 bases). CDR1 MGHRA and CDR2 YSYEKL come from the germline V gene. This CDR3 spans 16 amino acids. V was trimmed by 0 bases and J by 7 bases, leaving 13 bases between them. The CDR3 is CASSQESGGGNSPLHF. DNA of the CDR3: TGCGCCAGCAGCCAAGAATCCGGGGGCGGCAATTCACCCCTCCACTTT.

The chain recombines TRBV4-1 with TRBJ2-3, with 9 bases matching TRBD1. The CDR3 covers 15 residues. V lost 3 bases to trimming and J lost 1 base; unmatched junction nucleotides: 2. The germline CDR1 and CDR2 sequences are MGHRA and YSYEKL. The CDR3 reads CASSQWTGGTDTQYF. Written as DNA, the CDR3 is TGCGCCAGCAGCCAGTGGACAGGGGGCACAGATACGCAGTATTTT.

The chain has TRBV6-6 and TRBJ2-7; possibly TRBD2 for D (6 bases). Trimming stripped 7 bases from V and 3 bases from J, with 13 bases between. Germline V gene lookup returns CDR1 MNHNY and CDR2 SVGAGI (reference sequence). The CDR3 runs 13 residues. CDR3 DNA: TGTGCCAGCAATACGGGGGACTTCTACGAGCAGTACTTC. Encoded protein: CASNTGDFYEQYF.

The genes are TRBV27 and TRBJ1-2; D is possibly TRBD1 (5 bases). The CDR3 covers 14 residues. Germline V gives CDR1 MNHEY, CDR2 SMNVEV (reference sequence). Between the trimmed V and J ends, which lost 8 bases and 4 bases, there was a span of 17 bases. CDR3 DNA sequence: TGTGCCAGCTGCCCTGGCCGCAGGGCCTATGGCTACACCTTC. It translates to CASCPGRRAYGYTF.